This T cell receptor beta chain was profiled in a study of T-cell memory formation after mild COVID-19. Turning to the study itself: There were largely donor-specific TCR clusters.

This clonotype has only a few counts. Its antigen is not known. Germline-derived CDR1 and CDR2 are SGHVS and FNYEAQ. This CDR3 has 16 residues. Trimming left V 2 bases short and J 1 base short, with 14 bases between. Employing constant-segment primers, 5'RACE generated TCR alpha and TCR beta cDNA libraries bearing sample barcodes and UMIs. From the 5' RACE reads, TCRdb called clonotypes with MiXCR, one entry per CDR3 protein. Among around 110,000 distinct CDR3 sequences listed, about a sixth were seen once. General observations from the study: The finding that pre-infection memory included some responding clones suggested that cross-reactive memory joined. Among contracting clones, CD4+ were mainly CM/EM and CD8+ enriched in EMRA.

The source material was PBMCs or a T cell subset sorted from them (not recorded which). This clonotype was obtained from an adult woman who had mild COVID-19 (a few samples of this study predate the infection). Cell type and time point are not known. The chain couples TRBV7-6 to TRBJ1-1, with D perhaps TRBD1 (6 bases). CDR3: CASSLNEGVANTEAFF. CDR3 coding DNA: TGTGCCAGCAGCTTAAATGAGGGGGTCGCGAACACTGAAGCTTTCTTT.